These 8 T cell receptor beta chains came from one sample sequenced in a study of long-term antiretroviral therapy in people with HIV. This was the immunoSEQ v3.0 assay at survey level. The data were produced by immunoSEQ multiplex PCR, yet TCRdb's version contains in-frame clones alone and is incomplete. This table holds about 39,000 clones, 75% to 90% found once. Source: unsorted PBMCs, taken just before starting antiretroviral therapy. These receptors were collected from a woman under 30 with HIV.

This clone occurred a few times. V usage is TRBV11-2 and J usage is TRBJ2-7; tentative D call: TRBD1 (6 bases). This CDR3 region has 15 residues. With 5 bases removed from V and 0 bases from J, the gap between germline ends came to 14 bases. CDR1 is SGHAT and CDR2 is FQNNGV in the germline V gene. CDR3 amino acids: CASSLSGTRSYEQYF. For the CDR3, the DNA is TGTGCCAGCAGCCTCTCCGGGACACGCTCCTACGAGCAGTACTTC.

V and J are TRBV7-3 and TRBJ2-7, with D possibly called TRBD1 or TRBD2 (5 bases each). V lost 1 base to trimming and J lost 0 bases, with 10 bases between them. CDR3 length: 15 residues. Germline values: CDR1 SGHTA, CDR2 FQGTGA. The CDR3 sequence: CASSLKGTNSYEQYF. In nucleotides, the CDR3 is TGTGCCAGCAGCTTAAAAGGGACCAACTCCTACGAGCAGTACTTC. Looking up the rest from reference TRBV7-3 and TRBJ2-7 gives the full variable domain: GAGVSQTPSNKVTEKGKYVELRCDPISGHTALYWYRQSLGQGPEFLIYFQGTGAADDSGLPNDRFFAVRPEGSVSTLKIQRTERGDSAVYLCASSLKGTNSYEQYFGPGTRLTVT.

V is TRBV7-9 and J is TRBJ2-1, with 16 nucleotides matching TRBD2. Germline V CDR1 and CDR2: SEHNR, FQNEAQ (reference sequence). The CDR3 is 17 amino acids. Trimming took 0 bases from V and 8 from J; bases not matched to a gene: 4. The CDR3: CASSLARGLAGGDEQFF. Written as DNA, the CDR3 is TGTGCCAGCAGCTTAGCGCGGGGACTAGCGGGAGGGGATGAGCAGTTCTTC.

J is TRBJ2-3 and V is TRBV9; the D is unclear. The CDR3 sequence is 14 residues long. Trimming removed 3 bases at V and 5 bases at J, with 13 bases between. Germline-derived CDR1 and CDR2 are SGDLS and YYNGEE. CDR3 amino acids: CASSGTTSKDTQYF. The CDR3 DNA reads TGTGCCAGCAGCGGAACGACATCCAAAGATACGCAGTATTTT.

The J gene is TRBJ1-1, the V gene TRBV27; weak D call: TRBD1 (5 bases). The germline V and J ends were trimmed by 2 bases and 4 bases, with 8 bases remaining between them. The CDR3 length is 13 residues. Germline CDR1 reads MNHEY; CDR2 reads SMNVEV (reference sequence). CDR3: CASSLGGTTEAFF. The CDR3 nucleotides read TGTGCCAGCAGTTTAGGGGGTACCACTGAAGCTTTCTTT.

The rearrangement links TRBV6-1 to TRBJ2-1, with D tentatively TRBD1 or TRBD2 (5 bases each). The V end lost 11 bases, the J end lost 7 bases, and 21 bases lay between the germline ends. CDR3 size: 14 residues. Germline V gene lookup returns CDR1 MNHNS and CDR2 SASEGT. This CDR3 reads CALGGGRQGNEQFF. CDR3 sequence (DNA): TGTGCCCTTGGAGGTGGCCGGCAGGGAAATGAGCAGTTCTTC.

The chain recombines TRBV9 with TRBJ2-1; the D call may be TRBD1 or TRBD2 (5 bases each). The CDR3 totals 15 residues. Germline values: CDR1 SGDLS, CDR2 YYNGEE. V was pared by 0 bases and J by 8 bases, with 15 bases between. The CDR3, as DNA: TGTGCCAGCAGCGTAGGTAGAGGGGAGAATGATGAGCAGTTCTTC. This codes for CASSVGRGENDEQFF.

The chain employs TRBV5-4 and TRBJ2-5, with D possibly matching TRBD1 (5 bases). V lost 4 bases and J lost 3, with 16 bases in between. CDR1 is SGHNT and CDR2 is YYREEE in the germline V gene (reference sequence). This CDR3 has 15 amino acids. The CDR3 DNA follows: TGTGCCAGCAGCATGCCAGGGAACACTAAAGAGACCCAGTACTTC. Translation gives CASSMPGNTKETQYF.